Listed below are T cell receptor beta chains from one sample, sequenced in a study of cytomegalovirus exposure and HLA in healthy donors. Produced via immunoSEQ multiplex PCR; TCRdb's table is partial and in-frame only. This table lists 200,000 to 250,000 clones. Sequencing was carried out using PBMCs. The receptor source for this set is a woman aged 30 to 39 in good health and CMV-seropositive. CDR3s include the opening cysteine and the closing phenylalanine or tryptophan. A D gene is named only where the DNA matches it firmly.

j_call: TRBJ2-2; d_call: .; v_call: TRBV7-9; cdr3_aa: CASSLRQANTGELFF; cdr3_nt: TGTGCCAGCAGCCTCAGACAGGCGAACACCGGGGAGCTGTTTTTT
j_call: TRBJ1-4; d_call: TRBD1; v_call: TRBV7-9; cdr3_aa: CASSSPTGGNEKLFF; cdr3_nt: TGTGCCAGCAGCTCCCCGACAGGGGGTAATGAAAAACTGTTTTTT
j_call: TRBJ2-1; d_call: TRBD1; v_call: TRBV19; cdr3_aa: CASRTAGGNEQFF; cdr3_nt: TGTGCCAGTAGGACTGCAGGGGGCAATGAGCAGTTCTTC
j_call: TRBJ1-1; d_call: .; v_call: TRBV6-1; cdr3_aa: CASRDSANTEAFF; cdr3_nt: TGTGCCAGCAGGGACAGCGCTAACACTGAAGCTTTCTTT
j_call: TRBJ1-2; d_call: .; v_call: TRBV5-1; cdr3_aa: CASSLIGGDYGYTF; cdr3_nt: TGCGCCAGCAGCCTAATAGGCGGAGACTATGGCTACACCTTC
j_call: TRBJ1-3; d_call: .; v_call: TRBV5-1; cdr3_aa: CASSLFGVGENTIYF; cdr3_nt: TGCGCCAGCAGCTTGTTCGGGGTAGGCGAAAACACCATATATTTT
j_call: TRBJ2-1; d_call: TRBD2; v_call: TRBV27; cdr3_aa: CASRITGTSGYNEQFF; cdr3_nt: TGTGCCAGCAGGATCACCGGGACTAGCGGATACAATGAGCAGTTCTTC
j_call: TRBJ2-3; d_call: .; v_call: TRBV10-3; cdr3_aa: CAISDRGYTDTQYF; cdr3_nt: TGTGCCATCAGTGATAGAGGGTATACAGATACGCAGTATTTT
j_call: TRBJ2-3; d_call: .; v_call: TRBV29-1; cdr3_aa: CSVTYGDTQYF; cdr3_nt: TGCAGCGTTACTTATGGAGATACGCAGTATTTT
j_call: TRBJ1-3; d_call: .; v_call: TRBV30; cdr3_aa: CAWSVTGTSGNTIYF; cdr3_nt: TGTGCCTGGAGTGTCACAGGAACCTCTGGAAACACCATATATTTT
j_call: TRBJ2-7; d_call: .; v_call: TRBV2; cdr3_aa: CASSVPLSYEQYF; cdr3_nt: TGTGCCAGCAGTGTTCCCTTGTCCTACGAGCAGTACTTC
j_call: TRBJ2-6; d_call: .; v_call: TRBV5-4; cdr3_aa: CASSSPANRAGANVLTF; cdr3_nt: TGTGCCAGCAGCAGCCCGGCAAACAGGGCTGGGGCCAACGTCCTGACTTTC
j_call: TRBJ1-5; d_call: .; v_call: TRBV6-1; cdr3_aa: CASRGAENQPQHF; cdr3_nt: TGTGCCAGCAGGGGAGCGGAAAATCAGCCCCAGCATTTT
j_call: TRBJ1-2; d_call: TRBD1; v_call: TRBV18; cdr3_aa: CASSPYRGGNYGYTF; cdr3_nt: TGTGCCAGCTCACCCTACAGGGGCGGGAACTATGGCTACACCTTC
j_call: TRBJ2-4; d_call: TRBD2; v_call: TRBV10-2; cdr3_aa: CASGLAGAKNIQYF; cdr3_nt: TGCGCCAGCGGACTAGCGGGGGCCAAAAACATTCAGTACTTC
j_call: TRBJ1-1; d_call: .; v_call: TRBV4-1; cdr3_aa: CASSQGAKGRNTEAFF; cdr3_nt: TGCGCCAGCAGCCAGGGGGCGAAGGGCCGGAACACTGAAGCTTTCTTT
j_call: TRBJ2-5; d_call: TRBD2; v_call: TRBV5-4; cdr3_aa: CASRGRGLAGSNGETQYF; cdr3_nt: TGTGCCAGCAGGGGGAGGGGGCTAGCGGGGTCTAACGGGGAGACCCAGTACTTC
j_call: TRBJ2-3; d_call: TRBD2; v_call: TRBV5-4; cdr3_aa: CASSFGAGGSTDTQYF; cdr3_nt: TGTGCCAGCAGCTTTGGAGCGGGGGGTAGCACAGATACGCAGTATTTT
j_call: TRBJ2-1; d_call: .; v_call: TRBV7-8; cdr3_aa: CASSPRFGTSTYNEQFF; cdr3_nt: TGTGCCAGCAGCCCGCGATTCGGGACTTCTACCTACAATGAGCAGTTCTTC
j_call: TRBJ1-3; d_call: .; v_call: TRBV27; cdr3_aa: CASSLSYGFSGNTIYF; cdr3_nt: TGTGCCAGCAGTTTATCTTACGGGTTCTCTGGAAACACCATATATTTT
j_call: TRBJ1-2; d_call: TRBD1; v_call: TRBV4-1; cdr3_aa: CASSQGTGQRRGYTF; cdr3_nt: TGCGCCAGCAGCCAAGGGACAGGCCAAAGACGTGGCTACACCTTC
j_call: TRBJ1-2; d_call: .; v_call: TRBV5-6; cdr3_aa: CASSSDSWYGYTF; cdr3_nt: TGTGCCAGCAGCTCCGACAGTTGGTACGGCTACACCTTC
j_call: TRBJ1-1; d_call: .; v_call: TRBV15; cdr3_aa: CATSRVFITGRRDTEAFF; cdr3_nt: TGTGCCACCAGCAGAGTCTTTATTACAGGGAGAAGGGACACTGAAGCTTTCTTT
j_call: TRBJ2-5; d_call: .; v_call: TRBV6-1; cdr3_aa: CASSVAEETQYF; cdr3_nt: TGTGCCAGCAGTGTGGCAGAAGAGACCCAGTACTTC
j_call: TRBJ2-5; d_call: TRBD1; v_call: TRBV18; cdr3_aa: CASSPPRTGGETQYF; cdr3_nt: TGTGCCAGCTCACCACCGAGGACAGGGGGGGAGACCCAGTACTTC
j_call: TRBJ1-1; d_call: .; v_call: TRBV19; cdr3_aa: CASGLGANTEAFF; cdr3_nt: TGTGCCAGCGGCCTTGGGGCGAACACTGAAGCTTTCTTT
j_call: TRBJ2-5; d_call: TRBD2; v_call: TRBV6-4; cdr3_aa: CANQKAGDLETQYF; cdr3_nt: TGTGCCAACCAGAAAGCGGGAGACTTAGAGACCCAGTACTTC
j_call: TRBJ2-3; d_call: .; v_call: TRBV5-4; cdr3_aa: CASSLAVEGTDTQYF; cdr3_nt: TGTGCCAGCAGCTTAGCGGTAGAAGGCACAGATACGCAGTATTTT
j_call: TRBJ2-5; d_call: .; v_call: TRBV5-1; cdr3_aa: CASSFGRGGQETQYF; cdr3_nt: TGCGCCAGCAGCTTTGGGAGAGGCGGCCAAGAGACCCAGTACTTC
j_call: TRBJ2-7; d_call: TRBD2; v_call: TRBV7-2; cdr3_aa: CASSLALAGAYEQYF; cdr3_nt: TGTGCCAGCAGCTTAGCACTAGCGGGAGCCTACGAGCAGTACTTC
j_call: TRBJ2-3; d_call: TRBD1; v_call: TRBV7-9; cdr3_aa: CASSLSLLRDRGRDTQYF; cdr3_nt: TGTGCCAGCAGCCTCAGCCTCCTCCGGGACAGGGGCCGAGATACGCAGTATTTT
j_call: TRBJ1-2; d_call: .; v_call: TRBV18; cdr3_aa: CASSPPSGSVGYTF; cdr3_nt: TGTGCCAGCTCACCACCAAGCGGGTCGGTTGGCTACACCTTC
j_call: TRBJ1-2; d_call: .; v_call: TRBV28; cdr3_aa: CASSSRRPDYGYTF; cdr3_nt: TGTGCCAGCAGTTCCCGGAGACCAGATTATGGCTACACCTTC
j_call: TRBJ1-1; d_call: .; v_call: TRBV6-4; cdr3_aa: CASSADRNTEAFF; cdr3_nt: TGTGCCAGCAGTGCGGACAGGAACACTGAAGCTTTCTTT
j_call: TRBJ1-2; d_call: TRBD1; v_call: TRBV11-2; cdr3_aa: CASSLWTGLNYGYTF; cdr3_nt: TGTGCCAGCAGCCTATGGACAGGGCTGAACTATGGCTACACCTTC
j_call: TRBJ1-1; d_call: .; v_call: TRBV10-1; cdr3_aa: CASRQDMNTEAFF; cdr3_nt: TGCGCCAGCAGACAAGACATGAACACTGAAGCTTTCTTT
j_call: TRBJ2-1; d_call: TRBD1; v_call: TRBV19; cdr3_aa: CASSFRTGGSPYNEQFF; cdr3_nt: TGTGCCAGTAGTTTCCGGACAGGGGGTTCCCCTTACAATGAGCAGTTCTTC
j_call: TRBJ2-3; d_call: .; v_call: TRBV10-3; cdr3_aa: CAIRRDRSSTDTQYF; cdr3_nt: TGTGCCATCAGGCGGGACAGATCTAGCACAGATACGCAGTATTTT
j_call: TRBJ2-3; d_call: TRBD2; v_call: TRBV15; cdr3_aa: CATSGGLAGPDTQYF; cdr3_nt: TGTGCCACCAGCGGAGGACTAGCGGGCCCAGATACGCAGTATTTT
j_call: TRBJ2-1; d_call: .; v_call: TRBV4-1; cdr3_aa: CASSRAQGRLSGEQFF; cdr3_nt: TGCGCCAGCAGCCGGGCCCAGGGCCGCCTAAGTGGTGAGCAGTTCTTC
j_call: TRBJ1-6; d_call: .; v_call: TRBV25-1; cdr3_aa: CASTLYEGANSPLHF; cdr3_nt: TGTGCCAGCACCCTCTATGAAGGGGCGAATTCACCCCTCCACTTT
j_call: TRBJ2-7; d_call: .; v_call: TRBV27; cdr3_aa: CASRSRGQTHEQYF; cdr3_nt: TGTGCCAGCAGGAGCAGGGGACAAACCCACGAGCAGTACTTC
j_call: TRBJ1-1; d_call: .; v_call: TRBV19; cdr3_aa: CASSEIGQSYTEAFF; cdr3_nt: TGTGCCAGTAGTGAGATAGGACAGAGCTACACTGAAGCTTTCTTT
j_call: TRBJ2-3; d_call: .; v_call: TRBV7-9; cdr3_aa: CASRTPSTDTQYF; cdr3_nt: TGTGCCAGCAGAACACCCAGCACAGATACGCAGTATTTT
j_call: TRBJ1-3; d_call: TRBD1; v_call: TRBV27; cdr3_aa: CASQKLTGVPGNTIYF; cdr3_nt: TGTGCCAGCCAAAAATTGACAGGGGTCCCTGGAAACACCATATATTTT
j_call: TRBJ1-2; d_call: TRBD1; v_call: TRBV11-2; cdr3_aa: CASSLMGSGGLDGYTF; cdr3_nt: TGTGCCAGCAGCTTAATGGGGTCAGGGGGATTGGATGGCTACACCTTC
j_call: TRBJ2-7; d_call: TRBD2; v_call: TRBV6-1; cdr3_aa: CASSVPGTTYEQYF; cdr3_nt: TGTGCCAGCAGTGTTCCCGGGACTACCTACGAGCAGTACTTC
j_call: TRBJ1-2; d_call: .; v_call: TRBV7-9; cdr3_aa: CASSRDSQPNYGYTF; cdr3_nt: TGTGCCAGCAGCCGAGACAGTCAGCCCAACTATGGCTACACCTTC
j_call: TRBJ1-6; d_call: .; v_call: TRBV2; cdr3_aa: CASSGQDNSPLHF; cdr3_nt: TGTGCCAGCTCGGGACAAGATAATTCACCCCTCCACTTT
j_call: TRBJ1-5; d_call: TRBD1; v_call: TRBV30; cdr3_aa: CASSGQGRSPQHF; cdr3_nt: TGTGCCTCCTCCGGACAGGGGAGATCGCCCCAGCATTTT
j_call: TRBJ2-1; d_call: TRBD1; v_call: TRBV11-2; cdr3_aa: CASSLRRDRGPNEQFF; cdr3_nt: TGTGCCAGCAGCTTGCGCCGGGACAGGGGGCCCAATGAGCAGTTCTTC
j_call: TRBJ2-7; d_call: .; v_call: TRBV5-6; cdr3_aa: CASSLDFDWKGLSYEQYF; cdr3_nt: TGTGCCAGCAGCTTGGATTTTGACTGGAAAGGACTCTCCTACGAGCAGTACTTC
j_call: TRBJ2-2; d_call: .; v_call: TRBV5-1; cdr3_aa: CASSLEQELFF; cdr3_nt: TGCGCCAGCAGCTTGGAGCAGGAGCTGTTTTTT
j_call: TRBJ2-1; d_call: .; v_call: TRBV11-1; cdr3_aa: CASSLAAGELVF; cdr3_nt: TGTGCCAGCAGCTTAGCGGCAGGGGAATTGGTCTTC
j_call: TRBJ1-5; d_call: TRBD1; v_call: TRBV5-5; cdr3_aa: CASSRALTGTGQPQHF; cdr3_nt: TGTGCCAGCAGCAGGGCCCTGACAGGGACCGGCCAGCCCCAGCATTTT
j_call: TRBJ2-3; d_call: .; v_call: TRBV10-1; cdr3_aa: CASSDPAGTGTDTQYF; cdr3_nt: TGCGCCAGCAGTGACCCGGCGGGTACGGGCACAGATACGCAGTATTTT
j_call: TRBJ2-5; d_call: TRBD2; v_call: TRBV29-1; cdr3_aa: CSAGGGEETQYF; cdr3_nt: TGCAGCGCGGGGGGAGGAGAAGAGACCCAGTACTTC
j_call: TRBJ2-5; d_call: TRBD1; v_call: TRBV12-5; cdr3_aa: CASGLVRTGSGETQYF; cdr3_nt: TGTGCTAGTGGTTTGGTACGGACAGGGTCAGGAGAGACCCAGTACTTC
j_call: TRBJ2-5; d_call: TRBD2; v_call: TRBV5-1; cdr3_aa: CASSEGGGSETQYF; cdr3_nt: TGCGCCAGCAGCGAAGGAGGCGGGAGTGAGACCCAGTACTTC
j_call: TRBJ1-2; d_call: TRBD1; v_call: TRBV19; cdr3_aa: CASSSRTGMDYGYTF; cdr3_nt: TGTGCCAGTAGTTCAAGGACAGGAATGGACTATGGCTACACCTTC